These 29 T cell receptor beta chains share one sample of origin, sequenced in a study of blood T cells in healthy people across ages. Combining a sample-barcoded 5' primer with a J-beta primer mix, a second PCR ran for about 7 to 11 cycles. TCRdb analysed the 5' RACE reads with MiXCR anew, one entry per CDR3 protein. Of around 1,500,000 distinct CDR3 sequences listed, approximately 28% are singletons. Sequencing was carried out using blood. The receptors shown here come from a woman aged 25 to 45 in good health.

The table lists this clonotype with a few counts. The genes are TRBV10-3 and TRBJ2-3; D is perhaps TRBD2 (5 bases). This CDR3 has 18 residues. V lost 3 bases, J lost 6 bases, and 25 bases lay in between. CDR1 is ENHRY, CDR2 SYGVKD, per germline. The CDR3 protein is CAISDSRVKSGSYDTQYF. DNA of the CDR3: TGTGCCATCAGTGATTCACGGGTGAAGAGCGGAAGTTATGATACGCAGTATTTT.

The chain uses TRBV2 and TRBJ2-3, with D unclear. V was shortened by 8 bases and J by 6 bases, with 9 bases between the two germline ends. The CDR3 totals 11 residues. The germline CDR1 and CDR2 sequences are SNHLY and FYNNEI. The CDR3 here is CASDRGDTQYF. CDR3 coding DNA: TGTGCCAGCGACCGTGGGGATACGCAGTATTTT.

This clonotype was observed a handful of times. The gene calls are TRBV13 and TRBJ1-2, with 7 bases aligning to TRBD1. J was trimmed by 8 bases and V by 5 bases; bases with no gene match: 11. CDR1 is PRHDT, CDR2 FYEKMQ, per germline (reference sequence). CDR3 length: 14 residues. CDR3 in amino acids: CASSVGEGAEGYTF. In DNA, the CDR3 is TGTGCCAGCAGCGTCGGAGAGGGGGCGGAAGGCTACACCTTC. The variable domain in full, completed from reference TRBV13 and TRBJ1-2, reads AAGVIQSPRHLIKEKRETATLKCYPIPRHDTVYWYQQGPGQDPQFLISFYEKMQSDKGSIPDRFSAQQFSDYHSELNMSSLELGDSALYFCASSVGEGAEGYTFGSGTRLTVV.

The chain employs TRBV7-2 and TRBJ2-1; TRBD2 aligns across 13 bases. Germline V gene lookup returns CDR1 SGHTA and CDR2 FQGNSA. The CDR3 is made up of 14 amino acids. With V trimmed by 8 bases and J by 8 bases, 6 bases remained unmatched. Here the CDR3 reads CASSGLAGEDEQFF. The CDR3 nucleotides read TGTGCCAGCTCCGGACTAGCGGGAGAGGATGAGCAGTTCTTC.

This clonotype occurred a few times. V and J are TRBV2 and TRBJ2-5; 11 bases match TRBD1. CDR1 SNHLY and CDR2 FYNNEI come from the germline V gene. CDR3 size: 15 residues. The J segment lost 2 bases and the V segment lost 7 bases, leaving 6 bases of the junction unmatched. The CDR3 here is CASTMGQGGQETQYF. Here the CDR3 DNA reads TGTGCCAGCACCATGGGACAGGGGGGGCAAGAGACCCAGTACTTC.

J is TRBJ2-1 and V is TRBV7-8, with TRBD2 identical over 14 bases. Germline trimming cut 2 bases from V and 3 bases from J; bases unmatched to any gene: 9. Per the germline V gene, CDR1 is SGHVS and CDR2 is FQNEAQ. This CDR3 spans 19 amino acids. The CDR3 loop reads CASSLWGTSGSPFYNEQFF. DNA for the CDR3: TGTGCCAGCAGCTTATGGGGGACTAGCGGGAGCCCATTCTACAATGAGCAGTTCTTC.

This sequence joins TRBV5-5 and TRBJ2-5, with TRBD2 identical over 9 bases. The CDR3 extends over 13 amino acids. Germline CDR1 SGHKS, CDR2 YYEKEE (reference sequence). Trimming removed 4 bases from V and 5 bases from J; junction bases left unmatched: 3. CDR3 loop: CASSLAGYETQYF. The DNA for the CDR3 is TGTGCCAGCAGCCTAGCGGGATATGAGACCCAGTACTTC.

This clonotype was seen ten or more times. The genes are TRBV5-1 and TRBJ2-1, with D tentatively TRBD2 (6 bases). The CDR3 loop spans 13 amino acids. Per the germline V gene, CDR1 is SGHRS and CDR2 is YFSETQ. Trimming stripped 2 bases from V and 6 bases from J, with 9 bases between. This chain's CDR3 is CASSFLTSNEQFF. In DNA, the CDR3 is TGCGCCAGCAGCTTTCTGACTAGCAATGAGCAGTTCTTC. Full variable domain (missing parts from reference TRBV5-1 and TRBJ2-1): KAGVTQTPRYLIKTRGQQVTLSCSPISGHRSVSWYQQTPGQGLQFLFEYFSETQRNKGNFPGRFSGRQFSNSRSEMNVSTLELGDSALYLCASSFLTSNEQFFGPGTRLTVL.

This sequence joins TRBV12-3 or TRBV12-4 and TRBJ2-3; TRBD2 matches at 8 bases. The CDR3 sequence is 14 residues long. The trim removed 8 bases at V and 5 bases at J, leaving 9 bases unmatched. The CDR3 nucleotides are TGTGCCAGCGGAGCCTTCCGGGGGGGAGATACGCAGTATTTT. This codes for CASGAFRGGDTQYF.

This clonotype was seen many times. This sequence joins TRBV5-1 and TRBJ1-2, with 12 bases identical to TRBD1. Germline-derived CDR1 and CDR2 are SGHRS and YFSETQ. The V and J ends lost 3 bases and 3 bases, in that order; junction bases with no gene match: 6. The CDR3 has 16 amino acids. CDR3 sequence: CASSSGTGGADYGYTF. The CDR3 DNA sequence: TGCGCCAGCAGCTCAGGGACAGGGGGCGCGGACTATGGCTACACCTTC.

CDR3 in amino acids: CAWGLDNEQFF. The CDR3 DNA follows: TGTGCCTGGGGCCTTGACAATGAGCAGTTCTTC. This chain links TRBV30 with TRBJ2-1; D ambiguous. Germline assignment: CDR1 GTSNPN and CDR2 SVGIG (reference sequence). V lost 5 bases and J 5 bases, leaving 7 bases between the germline ends. The length of the CDR3 is 11 residues.

The rearrangement uses TRBV18 and TRBJ2-1; the match to TRBD2 covers 11 bases. The CDR3 is made up of 15 amino acids. Germline assignment: CDR1 KGHSH and CDR2 LQKENI. The trim removed 6 bases at V and 6 bases at J, leaving 7 bases unmatched. The CDR3 bases are TGTGCCAGCTCCACCACACTAGCGGGAGTCAATGAGCAGTTCTTC. Its translation: CASSTTLAGVNEQFF.

There are many counts of this clonotype. The CDR3 DNA is TGCGCCAGCAGCCTAGGACTAGCGGCCTACCAAGAGACCCAGTACTTC. Translating it yields CASSLGLAAYQETQYF. The chain couples TRBV5-1 to TRBJ2-5; 10 bases agree with TRBD2. In germline, CDR1 is SGHRS, CDR2 YFSETQ. This CDR3 is 16 amino acids long. J was trimmed by 0 bases and V by 4 bases; bases with no gene match: 6.

Remarks on this clonotype: A much larger clone lies one base from this, so it may be a read error. This chain joins TRBV7-2 and TRBJ2-1; weak D call: TRBD2 (5 bases). Per germline, CDR1 SGHTA and CDR2 FQGNSA. CDR3 length equals 15 residues. CDR3 in amino acids: CVSSLSASRYNEQFF. The CDR3 bases are TGTGTCAGCAGCTTATCCGCTAGCAGATACAATGAGCAGTTCTTC. The variable domain in full, with the rest retrieved from reference TRBV7-2 and TRBJ2-1, is GAGVSQSPSNKVTEKGKDVELRCDPISGHTALYWYRQSLGQGLEFLIYFQGNSAPDKSGLPSDRFSAERTGGSVSTLTIQRTQQEDSAVYLCVSSLSASRYNEQFFGPGTRLTVL.

The chain uses TRBV27 and TRBJ2-1; unclear D gene. The V gene lost 9 bases and the J gene lost 0 bases, with 12 bases spanning the gap. CDR1 and CDR2 (germline): MNHEY, SMNVEV (reference sequence). The CDR3 is 14 residues long. The CDR3 nucleotides read TGTGCCAGAGAATACCCGAGCTCCTACAATGAGCAGTTCTTC. Translating it yields CAREYPSSYNEQFF.

The chain recombines TRBV2 with TRBJ2-3; 13 positions match TRBD2. Losses at the gene ends were 8 bases for V and 0 bases for J; bases not matched to a gene: 2. This CDR3 comprises 15 residues. Looked up from germline, CDR1 is SNHLY and CDR2 is FYNNEI. The CDR3 protein is CASGGLAGSTDTQYF. CDR3 nucleotides: TGTGCCAGCGGGGGACTAGCGGGGAGCACAGATACGCAGTATTTT. Complete variable domain (other parts from reference TRBV2 and TRBJ2-3): EPEVTQTPSHQVTQMGQEVILRCVPISNHLYFYWYRQILGQKVEFLVSFYNNEISEKSEIFDDQFSVERPDGSNFTLKIRSTKLEDSAMYFCASGGLAGSTDTQYFGPGTRLTVL.

The genes are TRBV28 and TRBJ1-5, with D unclear. Deletions cut 3 bases from V and 9 bases from J, with 9 bases between. Germline V gene data show CDR1 as MDHEN and CDR2 as SYDVKM. This CDR3 region has 12 residues. CDR3 in amino acids: CASSFPRLPQHF. As DNA, the CDR3 is TGTGCCAGCAGTTTCCCCCGTCTGCCCCAGCATTTT.

Note on this clonotype: It may be a read error: a sequence one base away is much more abundant. V and J are TRBV6-5 and TRBJ2-3; D possibly corresponds to TRBD1 (5 bases). Germline assignment: CDR1 MNHEY and CDR2 SVGAGI. The CDR3 loop spans 11 amino acids. CDR3: CASSYDSTQCF. CDR3 sequence (DNA): TGTGCCAGCAGTTACGACAGTACGCAGTGTTTT.

This clonotype showed up many times. The chain uses TRBV4-1 and TRBJ1-2; D not resolved. The germline gives CDR1 MGHRA, CDR2 YSYEKL. This CDR3 is built from 15 residues. The ends were cut back, 0 bases at V and 1 base at J, with 9 bases in the middle. CDR3 region: CASSQDRQNNYGYTF. CDR3 DNA sequence: TGCGCCAGCAGCCAAGATCGTCAGAATAACTATGGCTACACCTTC.

Notes on this clonotype: This may be a read error, as it is one base from a much larger clone. V gene TRBV5-1 combines with J gene TRBJ2-7; 11 nucleotides line up with TRBD1. With V trimmed by 6 bases and J by 6 bases, 5 bases remained unmatched. Germline V gene data show CDR1 as SGHRS and CDR2 as YFSETQ. The CDR3 contains 13 residues. The CDR3 DNA sequence: TGCGCCAGCAAGGGGACAGGGGGGGTCGAGCAGTACTTC. It specifies CASKGTGGVEQYF.

This clonotype has a handful of counts. The genes are TRBV7-9 and TRBJ1-5; a weak D match, TRBD1 (5 bases). The germline V and J ends were trimmed by 5 bases and 4 bases, with 18 bases remaining between them. From germline, CDR1 is SEHNR and CDR2 FQNEAQ (reference sequence). The CDR3 consists of 16 residues. The CDR3 is CASSPDISGPNQPQHF. The DNA for the CDR3 is TGTGCCAGCAGCCCGGATATATCGGGGCCGAATCAGCCCCAGCATTTT.

This clonotype was detected only a few times. This chain links TRBV5-5 with TRBJ1-1; a possible D gene is TRBD1 (6 bases). CDR3 length: 14 amino acids. The germline gives CDR1 SGHKS, CDR2 YYEKEE (reference sequence). V gave up 4 bases and J gave up 8 bases, with 18 bases separating them. CDR3 in DNA: TGTGCCAGCAGCCTCCCCCCGGGGGGGGGCGAAGCTTTCTTT. It yields the protein CASSLPPGGGEAFF.

This clonotype was observed many times. The CDR3 reads CASSQDRGEAKNIQYF. The CDR3 nucleotides are TGCGCCAGCAGCCAAGATCGGGGGGAAGCCAAAAACATTCAGTACTTC. The V and J genes are TRBV4-3 and TRBJ2-4; 7 bases line up with TRBD2. The germline V gene encodes CDR1 LGHNA and CDR2 YSLEER. CDR3 length: 16 amino acids. Trimming removed 0 bases from V and 0 bases from J; junction bases left unmatched: 2.

The V gene is TRBV20-1, the J gene TRBJ2-2; 7 bases map to TRBD2. The CDR3 runs 13 residues. Germline assignment: CDR1 DFQATT and CDR2 SNEGSKA (reference sequence). The ends lost 6 bases at V and 6 bases at J; junction bases unmatched: 7. The CDR3 sequence is CSATSGMAGELFF. For the CDR3, the DNA is TGCAGTGCCACCAGCGGGATGGCCGGGGAGCTGTTTTTT.

This clonotype appeared once. The chain links TRBV12-3 or TRBV12-4 to TRBJ1-1, with D hard to call. V was shortened by 3 bases and J by 0 bases, with 17 bases between the two germline ends. The CDR3 extends over 17 amino acids. CDR3 residues: CASSLSRIVYMNTEAFF. CDR3 sequence (DNA): TGTGCCAGCAGTTTGTCTCGGATAGTTTACATGAACACTGAAGCTTTCTTT.

The chain recombines TRBV2 with TRBJ2-1, with TRBD2 matching 13 bases. V lost 2 bases and J lost 6; bases outside the gene matches: 4. CDR3 length: 16 amino acids. CDR1 is SNHLY and CDR2 is FYNNEI in the germline V gene. The CDR3 protein is CASSERTSGGRNEQFF. CDR3 nucleotide sequence: TGTGCCAGCAGTGAACGGACTAGCGGGGGCCGCAATGAGCAGTTCTTC.

This clonotype was found once. The chain carries TRBV5-1 and TRBJ1-1; D might be TRBD1 (6 bases). Trimming took off 2 bases at V and 0 bases at J, with 11 bases between the two ends. Germline lookup yields CDR1 SGHRS and CDR2 YFSETQ. This CDR3 contains 15 residues. The CDR3 loop reads CASSFGGAMNTEAFF. The CDR3 DNA reads TGCGCCAGCAGCTTTGGGGGGGCCATGAACACTGAAGCTTTCTTT.

CDR3 amino acids: CASSRRVSGDTQYF. CDR3 in DNA: TGTGCCAGCAGCCGAAGGGTCAGTGGGGATACGCAGTATTTT. The rearrangement links TRBV3-1 to TRBJ2-3, with no clear D. Per germline, CDR1 LGHDT and CDR2 YNNKEL (reference sequence). V dropped 4 bases and J dropped 6 bases, with 14 bases sitting between them. CDR3 size: 14 residues.

The rearrangement joins TRBV10-3 to TRBJ2-4; 7 nucleotides agree with TRBD1. The trim removed 4 bases at V and 5 bases at J, leaving 5 bases unmatched. CDR3 length: 14 amino acids. The germline gives CDR1 ENHRY, CDR2 SYGVKD. CDR3 in amino acids: CAISGDRAENIQYF. The CDR3 coding sequence is TGTGCCATCAGTGGAGACAGGGCTGAAAACATTCAGTACTTC.